The 23 T cell receptor beta chains listed next were all sequenced from one sample in a study of CD8+CD57+ T cells in acquired aplastic anemia. Patients sequenced had flow cytometry evidence of CD8+CD57+ cell expansion. Both TCR beta VDJ combination and CDR3 sequence profiling were carried out. Genomic DNA was the template for this profiling. TCRdb independently ran MiXCR on the reads; one entry per CDR3 protein. The repertoire has 150,000 to 170,000 distinct CDR3 sequences, approximately 52% of them found once; the top ten carry approximately 12%. The source material was sorted CD4+, CD8+, or CD8+CD57+ T cells (not recorded which) from PBMCs. The receptor source for this set is a human donor with aplastic anemia.

This clonotype occurred many times. The chain links TRBV9 to TRBJ2-2; D is ambiguous. V shed 1 base and J shed 5 bases, with 9 bases lying between them. In germline, CDR1 is SGDLS, CDR2 YYNGEE. The CDR3 is 14 amino acids. CDR3 loop: CASSVSQVTGELFF. CDR3 coding DNA: TGTGCCAGCAGCGTAAGCCAGGTAACCGGGGAGCTGTTTTTT.

The gene calls are TRBV13 and TRBJ2-3; 12 nucleotides line up with TRBD2. The germline CDR1 and CDR2 sequences are PRHDT and FYEKMQ (reference sequence). The CDR3 length is 17 residues. J gave up 0 bases and V 5 bases, and 6 bases lay outside the gene matches. The CDR3 protein is CASSANLAGGSTDTQYF. In nucleotides, the CDR3 is TGTGCCAGCAGCGCCAACCTAGCGGGGGGGAGCACAGATACGCAGTATTTT.

This clonotype was observed at least ten times. The chain employs TRBV4-1 and TRBJ1-6, with D maybe TRBD1 (5 bases). V lost 5 bases and J lost 5, with 16 bases in between. CDR3 length: 16 amino acids. Looked up from germline, CDR1 is MGHRA and CDR2 is YSYEKL. The CDR3 loop is CASSGQGRMHNSPLHF. DNA of the CDR3: TGCGCCAGCAGCGGGCAGGGAAGGATGCATAATTCACCCCTCCACTTT.

The V and J genes are TRBV7-8 and TRBJ2-1, with 9 nucleotides matching TRBD1. The CDR3 extends over 15 amino acids. With V trimmed by 5 bases and J by 6 bases, 8 bases remained unmatched. Germline-derived CDR1 and CDR2 are SGHVS and FQNEAQ. The CDR3 region has the DNA TGTGCCAGCAGCGTCCCGGGACAGGGTGGCAATGAGCAGTTCTTC. It codes for CASSVPGQGGNEQFF. Looking up the rest from reference TRBV7-8 and TRBJ2-1 gives the full variable domain: GAGVSQSPRYKVAKRGQDVALRCDPISGHVSLFWYQQALGQGPEFLTYFQNEAQLDKSGLPSDRFFAERPEGSVSTLKIQRTQQEDSAVYLCASSVPGQGGNEQFFGPGTRLTVL.

The rearrangement uses TRBV10-3 and TRBJ2-3; 10 bases map to TRBD2. Germline V gives CDR1 ENHRY, CDR2 SYGVKD. The CDR3 runs 13 residues. Unmatched junction bases numbered 5, after V lost 6 bases and J lost 8 bases. The CDR3 loop reads CAIRGPSGSTQYF. As DNA, the CDR3 is TGTGCCATCAGAGGACCTAGCGGGAGTACGCAGTATTTT.

The chain combines TRBV6-1 with TRBJ2-1; 9 bases match TRBD1. Germline V gene data show CDR1 as MNHNS and CDR2 as SASEGT. V dropped 10 bases and J dropped 4; count of bases not matched to a gene: 5. This CDR3 is 13 amino acids long. DNA for the CDR3: TGTGCCATCATGGGACAGGGTTACAATGAGCAGTTCTTC. It specifies CAIMGQGYNEQFF.

The chain has TRBV9 and TRBJ2-7; a weak D match, TRBD1 (6 bases). CDR1 SGDLS and CDR2 YYNGEE come from the germline V gene. With 0 bases removed from V and 7 bases from J, the gap between germline ends came to 17 bases. The CDR3 sequence is 15 residues long. CDR3 residues: CASSVVRGSLSEQYF. CDR3 sequence (DNA): TGTGCCAGCAGCGTAGTGAGGGGGAGTCTAAGTGAGCAGTACTTC.

Ten or more counts support this clonotype. The chain combines TRBV5-1 with TRBJ2-7, with D perhaps matching TRBD1 (5 bases). V lost 4 bases and J lost 3, with 14 bases in between. Germline V CDR1 and CDR2: SGHRS, YFSETQ. The CDR3 has 14 residues. CDR3 protein: CASSIDSPHYEQYF. CDR3 nucleotide sequence: TGCGCCAGCAGCATCGACAGTCCCCACTACGAGCAGTACTTC.

Concerning this clonotype itself: The junction shows a germline mismatch at one end, possibly a read error. The chain employs TRBV20-1 and TRBJ1-5, with D possibly matching TRBD1 (5 bases). CDR1 DFQATT and CDR2 SNEGSKA come from the germline V gene (reference sequence). The CDR3 totals 15 residues. The CDR3 DNA reads as TGCAGTGCTAGGTCGGCAGGGATTAGCAATCAGCTCCAGCATTTT. This translates into CSARSAGISNQLQHF.

This clonotype occurred a few times. The chain couples TRBV10-3 to TRBJ1-2; TRBD1 matches at 11 bases. Germline-derived CDR1 and CDR2 are ENHRY and SYGVKD. J gave up 14 bases and V 11 bases, and 16 bases lay outside the gene matches. The CDR3 runs to 13 residues. CDR3 DNA sequence: TGTGCCTCCTCTGAAGGACAGGGGGCTTGGGTGACCTTC. Its protein is CASSEGQGAWVTF.

This clonotype has at least ten counts. The chain joins TRBV5-6 to TRBJ2-3; D assignment may be TRBD1 or TRBD2 (5 bases each). Germline V gives CDR1 SGHDT, CDR2 YYEEEE. V gave up 4 bases and J gave up 3 bases, with 15 bases separating them. CDR3 length: 15 amino acids. The CDR3 sequence is CASSLGTRATDTQYF. In DNA form, the CDR3 reads TGTGCCAGCAGCCTCGGGACCCGTGCGACAGATACGCAGTATTTT.

This clonotype was seen only a few times. An end of the junction does not agree with germline; a read error may underlie this. The rearrangement uses TRBV15 and TRBJ2-7, with 10 bases matching TRBD1. Per germline, CDR1 LNHNV and CDR2 YYDKDF (reference sequence). This CDR3 is 14 amino acids long. The CDR3 sequence: CATSRVYEGQGYHF. The CDR3 nucleotides read TGTGCCACCAGCAGAGTCTATGAGGGACAGGGGTACCACTTC. Full variable domain (rest looked up from reference TRBV15 and TRBJ2-7): DAMVIQNPRYQVTQFGKPVTLSCSQTLNHNVMYWYQQKSSQAPKLLFHYYDKDFNNEADTPDNFQSRRPNTSFCFLDIRSPGLGDTAMYLCATSRVYEGQGYHFGPGTRLTVT.

Of note for this clonotype: Since a much larger clone is just one base distant, this may be a read error. The V gene is TRBV19, the J gene TRBJ2-5; the match to TRBD1 covers 10 bases. CDR3 length: 14 amino acids. Looked up from germline, CDR1 is LNHDA and CDR2 is SQIVND (reference sequence). After removal of 7 bases from V and 5 bases from J, the junction contained 7 bases not matched to a gene. The CDR3 spells CASNETGGGETQYF. The CDR3 DNA is TGTGCCAGTAATGAGACAGGGGGCGGTGAGACCCAGTACTTC. The variable domain in full, completed from reference TRBV19 and TRBJ2-5, reads DGGITQSPKYLFRKEGQNVTLSCEQNLNHDAMYWYRQDPGQGLRLIYYSQIVNDFQKGDIAEGYSVSREKKESFPLTVTSAQKNPTAFYLCASNETGGGETQYFGPGTRLLVL.

The sample holds one count of this clonotype. This chain's CDR3 is CSVVGRSSYNEQFF. The CDR3 nucleotides read TGCAGCGTTGTGGGCAGGAGCTCCTACAATGAGCAGTTCTTC. V is TRBV29-1 and J is TRBJ2-1; D remains unclear. Germline CDR1 and CDR2: SQVTM and ANQGSEA. The CDR3 length is 14 residues. Trimming removed 4 bases at V and 0 bases at J, with 10 bases between.

V and J are TRBV20-1 and TRBJ2-5; no definite D call. The CDR3 has 14 amino acids. CDR1 is DFQATT and CDR2 is SNEGSKA in the germline V gene (reference sequence). V shed 0 bases and J shed 4 bases, with 12 bases lying between them. The CDR3 DNA sequence: TGCAGTGCTAGAGAAGGTGGTGTTGGAGAGACCCAGTACTTC. Translated: CSAREGGVGETQYF.

This clonotype was counted at least ten times. The J gene is TRBJ1-2, the V gene TRBV7-9, with 7 positions matching TRBD1. Germline V gene lookup returns CDR1 SEHNR and CDR2 FQNEAQ (reference sequence). This CDR3 contains 15 residues. V dropped 2 bases and J dropped 3; count of bases not matched to a gene: 6. The CDR3 DNA is TGTGCCAGCAGCTTATGGACAGGTGCGGACTATGGCTACACCTTC. It encodes CASSLWTGADYGYTF.

The chain is built from TRBV14 and TRBJ1-6; unclear D gene. V was cut by 3 bases and J by 5 bases, with 8 bases left in between. Per the germline V gene, CDR1 is SGHDN and CDR2 is FVKESK. CDR3 length equals 14 residues. The CDR3 region is CASSHPGHNSPLHF. CDR3 bases: TGTGCCAGCAGCCACCCGGGCCATAATTCACCCCTCCACTTT.

This chain uses TRBV20-1 with TRBJ2-7, with D unclear. The germline gives CDR1 DFQATT, CDR2 SNEGSKA (reference sequence). The germline V and J ends were trimmed by 0 bases and 4 bases, with 7 bases remaining between them. The CDR3 extends over 12 amino acids. The CDR3 DNA sequence: TGCAGTGCTAGAGAAGACGGATACGAGCAGTACTTC. Translating it yields CSAREDGYEQYF.

This clonotype has just a few counts. The J gene is TRBJ2-3, the V gene TRBV5-1, with D hard to call. This CDR3 is built from 14 residues. From germline, CDR1 is SGHRS and CDR2 YFSETQ. V was shortened by 1 base and J by 2 bases, with 8 bases between the two germline ends. DNA for the CDR3: TGCGCCAGCAGCTTGTCGGCTCTCACAGATACGCAGTATTTT. Translating gives CASSLSALTDTQYF. Supplemented by reference TRBV5-1 and TRBJ2-3, the full variable domain reads KAGVTQTPRYLIKTRGQQVTLSCSPISGHRSVSWYQQTPGQGLQFLFEYFSETQRNKGNFPGRFSGRQFSNSRSEMNVSTLELGDSALYLCASSLSALTDTQYFGPGTRLTVL.

V gene TRBV3-1 combines with J gene TRBJ2-5; D tentatively fits TRBD1 or TRBD2 (6 bases each). Germline-derived CDR1 and CDR2 are LGHDT and YNNKEL (reference sequence). The CDR3 spans 18 residues. V was pared by 1 base and J by 5 bases, with 23 bases between. The CDR3 sequence: CASSQGFVTGSRGETQYF. DNA for the CDR3: TGTGCCAGCAGCCAAGGTTTCGTTACAGGGTCCCGGGGGGAGACCCAGTACTTC.

The rearrangement uses TRBV29-1 and TRBJ2-7, with 8 bases that match TRBD2. Germline V gene data show CDR1 as SQVTM and CDR2 as ANQGSEA. V shed 8 bases and J 0 bases; nucleotides not matched to a gene: 3. The CDR3 extends over 12 amino acids. The CDR3 loop is CSLAGSSYEQYF. In DNA, the CDR3 is TGCAGCTTAGCGGGGAGCTCCTACGAGCAGTACTTC.

The rearrangement uses TRBV20-1 and TRBJ2-3; 8 bases line up with TRBD2. There are 15 residues in the CDR3. The germline V gene has CDR1 DFQATT and CDR2 SNEGSKA (reference sequence). The CDR3, as DNA: TGCAGCGAACTCGGCGGGGGGCGGGGCACAGATACGCAGTATTTT. Protein sequence: CSELGGGRGTDTQYF.

This clonotype was seen many times. V is TRBV12-3 or TRBV12-4 and J is TRBJ2-7; D might be TRBD2 (5 bases). The CDR3 totals 16 residues. Trimming cost V 2 bases and J 1 base, with 15 bases left between them. The CDR3 region has the DNA TGTGCCAGCAGTTTACGGGGATCCCAGTTTTCCTACGAGCAGTACTTC. It specifies CASSLRGSQFSYEQYF.